A single sample is the source of the 30 T cell receptor beta chains below, sequenced in a study of T cell changes during pregnancy in multiple sclerosis. TCRdb's copy holds only in-frame clones and misses some; the assay was immunoSEQ multiplex PCR. The sample has 90,000 to 100,000 clones, more than 90% seen once. Sequencing used peripheral blood, obtained in the first trimester of pregnancy. Source of these receptors: a female donor with multiple sclerosis, enrolled in a pregnancy study.

J is TRBJ2-3 and V is TRBV27; D unclear. Germline V lookup: CDR1 MNHEY, CDR2 SMNVEV (reference sequence). V was shortened by 3 bases and J by 4 bases, with 11 bases between the two germline ends. CDR3 length equals 14 residues. The CDR3: CASSFMFGSDTQYF. As DNA, the CDR3 is TGTGCCAGCAGTTTTATGTTCGGTTCAGATACGCAGTATTTT.

The chain couples TRBV4-1 to TRBJ2-7; D remains unclear. V lost 3 bases and J lost 3, with 9 bases in between. The CDR3 has 13 residues. Germline V gene lookup returns CDR1 MGHRA and CDR2 YSYEKL. DNA for the CDR3: TGCGCCAGCAGCCATGGTCCTAGCTACGAGCAGTACTTC. Amino acid sequence: CASSHGPSYEQYF.

This chain joins TRBV4-2 and TRBJ1-1; TRBD1 is a possible D gene (5 bases). V dropped 6 bases and J dropped 0 bases, with 14 bases sitting between them. Per germline, CDR1 LGHNA and CDR2 YNFKEQ. This CDR3 has 15 amino acids. CDR3 nucleotide sequence: TGTGCCAGCAGAAACAGCCGGGGGATGAACACTGAAGCTTTCTTT. It translates to CASRNSRGMNTEAFF.

CDR3 nucleotide sequence: TGTGCCAGCAGTTCCCCCCAGGGATCGAAAAACATTCAGTACTTC. It encodes CASSSPQGSKNIQYF. V and J are TRBV6-6 and TRBJ2-4; maybe TRBD1 (5 bases). V was cut by 4 bases and J by 4 bases, with 14 bases left in between. The CDR3 totals 15 residues. From germline, CDR1 is MNHNY and CDR2 SVGAGI (reference sequence).

This chain uses TRBV4-1 with TRBJ1-5, with TRBD1 matching 7 bases. This CDR3 is 19 amino acids long. Trimming took 1 base from V and 0 from J; bases not matched to a gene: 12. CDR1 is MGHRA, CDR2 YSYEKL, per germline. The CDR3 is CASSQVRGTDLYSNQPQHF. The CDR3, as DNA: TGCGCCAGCAGCCAAGTAAGGGGGACAGACCTGTATAGCAATCAGCCCCAGCATTTT.

The chain uses TRBV9 and TRBJ1-1; D is undetermined. CDR1 is SGDLS and CDR2 is YYNGEE in the germline V gene. The CDR3 is made up of 14 amino acids. Trimming shortened V by 0 bases and J by 4 bases, and 10 bases separated the two germline ends. CDR3 residues: CASSVGPEVTEAFF. CDR3 bases: TGTGCCAGCAGCGTAGGCCCAGAGGTCACTGAAGCTTTCTTT.

The chain carries TRBV28 and TRBJ2-2, with 11 positions matching TRBD2. The trim removed 6 bases at V and 4 bases at J, leaving 4 bases unmatched. The CDR3 is 15 amino acids. Germline CDR1 reads MDHEN; CDR2 reads SYDVKM. CDR3 in DNA: TGTGCCAGCAGACTAGCGGGAGTTGGCACCGGGGAGCTGTTTTTT. It specifies CASRLAGVGTGELFF.

The chain is built from TRBV4-1 and TRBJ2-1; 12 bases fit TRBD2. Unmatched junction bases numbered 12, after V lost 0 bases and J lost 0 bases. CDR3 size: 21 residues. CDR1 is MGHRA and CDR2 is YSYEKL in the germline V gene. CDR3 protein: CASSQEPVASGRVSSYNEQFF. CDR3 in DNA: TGCGCCAGCAGCCAAGAGCCCGTGGCTAGCGGGAGGGTATCCTCCTACAATGAGCAGTTCTTC.

The chain joins TRBV29-1 to TRBJ2-2; 13 bases align to TRBD2. The CDR3 consists of 17 residues. V gave up 0 bases and J gave up 7 bases; unmatched junction bases: 8. CDR1 is SQVTM, CDR2 ANQGSEA, per germline. CDR3 nucleotide sequence: TGCAGCGTTGAAGATCCCGGGACTAGCGGGATCAGCGGGGAGCTGTTTTTT. Translated, it gives CSVEDPGTSGISGELFF.

This rearrangement joins TRBV2 to TRBJ2-3, with D perhaps matching TRBD1 (6 bases). The germline gives CDR1 SNHLY, CDR2 FYNNEI. V lost 8 bases and J 1 base, leaving 19 bases between the germline ends. The length of the CDR3 is 16 residues. The CDR3 nucleotides are TGTGCCAGCTCGGACGCACAGGGAAGAGGCACAGATACGCAGTATTTT. It codes for CASSDAQGRGTDTQYF. Full variable domain (outside the CDR3, taken from reference TRBV2 and TRBJ2-3): EPEVTQTPSHQVTQMGQEVILRCVPISNHLYFYWYRQILGQKVEFLVSFYNNEISEKSEIFDDQFSVERPDGSNFTLKIRSTKLEDSAMYFCASSDAQGRGTDTQYFGPGTRLTVL.

Regarding this clone: Other nucleotide sequences from this sample produce the same CDR3. This chain links TRBV27 with TRBJ1-1; D is perhaps TRBD1 (6 bases). Germline lookup yields CDR1 MNHEY and CDR2 SMNVEV (reference sequence). Deletions cut 6 bases from V and 0 bases from J, with 11 bases between. This CDR3 is built from 14 residues. CDR3 sequence: CASRIGGVNTEAFF. For the CDR3, the DNA is TGTGCCAGCAGAATTGGGGGCGTGAACACTGAAGCTTTCTTT.

In DNA, the CDR3 is TGTGCCAGCAGTGAACAGGGATTAAATCTTAACACTGAAGCTTTCTTT. This encodes CASSEQGLNLNTEAFF. This chain connects TRBV25-1 to TRBJ1-1, with D perhaps TRBD1 (5 bases). Deletions cut 2 bases from V and 2 bases from J, with 15 bases between. Per the germline V gene, CDR1 is MGHDK and CDR2 is SYGVNS. CDR3 length: 16 amino acids.

A single count supports this clone. J is TRBJ2-4 and V is TRBV2, with 7 bases lining up with TRBD1. The V gene end was trimmed by 6 bases and the J gene end by 0 bases; junction bases not matched to a gene: 5. Germline CDR1 reads SNHLY; CDR2 reads FYNNEI. This CDR3 has 15 residues. CDR3: CASSRQGLAKNIQYF. The CDR3 DNA is TGTGCCAGCAGCCGACAGGGCTTAGCCAAAAACATTCAGTACTTC.

The chain uses TRBV5-4 and TRBJ1-4, with 9 bases matching TRBD1. CDR1 is SGHNT, CDR2 YYREEE, per germline (reference sequence). Unmatched junction bases numbered 7, after V lost 5 bases and J lost 2 bases. The CDR3 is 16 residues long. The CDR3 region has the DNA TGTGCCAGCAGTGAACAGGGGGCAATGACTAATGAAAAACTGTTTTTT. It is translated as CASSEQGAMTNEKLFF.

The rearrangement uses TRBV5-1 and TRBJ2-5, with D perhaps TRBD1 (5 bases). Germline CDR1 SGHRS, CDR2 YFSETQ. Trimming pared 0 bases from V and 1 base from J, leaving 10 bases between. The CDR3 is 15 amino acids. The CDR3 loop is CASSLGQIFQETQYF. The CDR3 DNA reads TGCGCCAGCAGCTTGGGACAGATTTTCCAAGAGACCCAGTACTTC.

This clone qualifies as medium-sized (0.01 to 0.1%). DNA of the CDR3: TGTGCCAGCAGTTTACCGCTCTATAGCGGGAGCCCCTACGAGCAGTACTTC. This codes for CASSLPLYSGSPYEQYF. This rearrangement joins TRBV27 to TRBJ2-7; TRBD2 matches 9 bases. The CDR3 runs 17 residues. V was clipped by 2 bases and J by 2 bases; unmatched bases: 10. CDR1 is MNHEY, CDR2 SMNVEV, per germline (reference sequence).

The CDR3: CASSVDPTGSNEQFF. CDR3 bases: TGTGCCAGCAGCGTAGATCCCACAGGGAGCAATGAGCAGTTCTTC. V gene TRBV5-4 combines with J gene TRBJ2-1; D is perhaps TRBD1 (6 bases). Germline V CDR1 and CDR2: SGHNT, YYREEE (reference sequence). With 4 bases removed from V and 6 bases from J, the gap between germline ends came to 17 bases. This CDR3 spans 15 amino acids.

The chain couples TRBV27 to TRBJ2-2, with 9 positions matching TRBD1. This CDR3 is 16 amino acids long. Trimming took 5 bases from V and 5 from J; bases not matched to a gene: 9. Germline lookup yields CDR1 MNHEY and CDR2 SMNVEV (reference sequence). The CDR3 loop is CASSVTGGAGTGELFF. The CDR3 region has the DNA TGTGCCAGCAGTGTCACAGGGGGCGCAGGGACCGGGGAGCTGTTTTTT.

The J gene is TRBJ1-3, the V gene TRBV6-5; perhaps TRBD1 as D (5 bases). The CDR3 contains 15 residues. Germline loops: CDR1 MNHEY, CDR2 SVGAGI. V was pared by 6 bases and J by 1 base, with 13 bases between. CDR3 region: CASSLGRGSGNTIYF. The CDR3 DNA sequence: TGTGCCAGCAGCCTAGGGCGGGGGTCTGGAAACACCATATATTTT.

This clone was counted a single time. The chain employs TRBV27 and TRBJ2-1; 14 positions match TRBD2. With 4 bases clipped from V and 8 bases from J, the junction kept 7 bases outside the gene matches. This CDR3 region has 16 residues. Per germline, CDR1 MNHEY and CDR2 SMNVEV (reference sequence). The CDR3 sequence is CASSYKGLAGDHEQFF. The CDR3 coding sequence is TGTGCCAGCAGTTACAAGGGACTAGCGGGAGATCATGAGCAGTTCTTC.

The V and J genes are TRBV12-2 and TRBJ1-2; TRBD1 was called by the table and not checked on the DNA. TRBV12-2 is described as a pseudogene. The CDR3 spans 16 residues. CDR3: CASPERRQGANYGYTF. Here the CDR3 DNA reads TGTGCAAGTCCCGAAAGACGACAGGGAGCTAACTATGGCTACACCTTC.

The V gene is TRBV5-1, the J gene TRBJ2-7, with D tentatively TRBD1 (6 bases). The length of the CDR3 is 14 residues. Germline V gives CDR1 SGHRS, CDR2 YFSETQ. The ends were cut back, 2 bases at V and 0 bases at J, with 9 bases in the middle. The CDR3 DNA sequence: TGCGCCAGCAGCTTTACAGGGAACTCCTACGAGCAGTACTTC. The encoded protein is CASSFTGNSYEQYF.

The chain has TRBV6-5 and TRBJ2-3; 10 positions agree with TRBD2. Germline V gene lookup returns CDR1 MNHEY and CDR2 SVGAGI. The CDR3 extends over 15 amino acids. V was pared by 6 bases and J by 4 bases, with 7 bases of the junction left unmatched. CDR3 in DNA: TGTGCCAGCAGAGACCCTAGCGGGAGCTCAGATACGCAGTATTTT. Translating gives CASRDPSGSSDTQYF.

The CDR3 DNA sequence: TGCAGCGTTGTTCCCGGCCTAGCGGGAGCAGAGACCCAGTACTTC. It specifies CSVVPGLAGAETQYF. The gene calls are TRBV29-1 and TRBJ2-5; 10 nucleotides match TRBD2. The CDR3 is 15 residues long. Trimming took 4 bases from V and 4 from J; bases not matched to a gene: 9. The germline V gene has CDR1 SQVTM and CDR2 ANQGSEA.

This chain joins TRBV5-6 and TRBJ2-7, with D possibly being TRBD1 (5 bases). Trimming removed 6 bases from V and 4 bases from J, with 17 bases in between. CDR1 SGHDT and CDR2 YYEEEE come from the germline V gene. The CDR3 covers 14 residues. Written as DNA, the CDR3 is TGTGCCAGCACCCCGGGTCAGGGTCCGTACGAGCAGTACTTC. This encodes CASTPGQGPYEQYF. Together with reference TRBV5-6 and TRBJ2-7, the CDR3 gives the full variable domain: DAGVTQSPTHLIKTRGQQVTLRCSPKSGHDTVSWYQQALGQGPQFIFQYYEEEERQRGNFPDRFSGHQFPNYSSELNVNALLLGDSALYLCASTPGQGPYEQYFGPGTRLTVT.

The chain uses TRBV28 and TRBJ1-1; D is unresolved. This CDR3 is 13 amino acids long. The germline CDR1 and CDR2 sequences are MDHEN and SYDVKM. V was cut by 6 bases and J by 2 bases, with 10 bases left in between. CDR3 coding DNA: TGTGCCAGCAGACCCGGAGGAAACACTGAAGCTTTCTTT. Translated: CASRPGGNTEAFF.

This clone was seen just once. This chain links TRBV9 with TRBJ2-5; TRBD2 might be the D (6 bases). The CDR3 spans 17 residues. With 0 bases removed from V and 3 bases from J, the gap between germline ends came to 18 bases. In germline, CDR1 is SGDLS, CDR2 YYNGEE. The CDR3, as DNA: TGTGCCAGCAGCGTAGGTAGTTTGTCGGGACTCAAAGAGACCCAGTACTTC. Protein: CASSVGSLSGLKETQYF.

This rearrangement joins TRBV30 to TRBJ2-5; TRBD2 matches 8 bases. The germline V gene encodes CDR1 GTSNPN and CDR2 SVGIG (reference sequence). CDR3 length equals 13 residues. Trimming cost V 8 bases and J 2 bases; bases outside gene matches: 7. This chain's CDR3 is CARSGGVQETQYF. The CDR3 region has the DNA TGTGCCCGAAGCGGGGGCGTACAAGAGACCCAGTACTTC.

This clone showed up just once. The chain uses TRBV28 and TRBJ1-2; TRBD1 agrees at 8 bases. The length of the CDR3 is 16 residues. Trimming took 8 bases from V and 6 from J; bases not matched to a gene: 17. Germline CDR1 is MDHEN and CDR2 is SYDVKM. The DNA of the CDR3 is TGTGCCAGCCTCAAGGGAGACAGGGGCGGCTCGGATGGCTACACCTTC. Its translation is CASLKGDRGGSDGYTF.

The V call is TRBV7-8, the J call TRBJ1-1; 12 bases fit TRBD1. CDR1 and CDR2 from the germline V gene are SGHVS and FQNEAQ. V was clipped by 6 bases and J by 4 bases; unmatched bases: 9. The CDR3 consists of 16 residues. CDR3 sequence: CASRTGTGGLGTEAFF. In DNA form, the CDR3 reads TGTGCCAGCAGGACCGGGACAGGGGGCTTGGGCACTGAAGCTTTCTTT. Together with reference TRBV7-8 and TRBJ1-1, the CDR3 gives the full variable domain: GAGVSQSPRYKVAKRGQDVALRCDPISGHVSLFWYQQALGQGPEFLTYFQNEAQLDKSGLPSDRFFAERPEGSVSTLKIQRTQQEDSAVYLCASRTGTGGLGTEAFFGQGTRLTVV.